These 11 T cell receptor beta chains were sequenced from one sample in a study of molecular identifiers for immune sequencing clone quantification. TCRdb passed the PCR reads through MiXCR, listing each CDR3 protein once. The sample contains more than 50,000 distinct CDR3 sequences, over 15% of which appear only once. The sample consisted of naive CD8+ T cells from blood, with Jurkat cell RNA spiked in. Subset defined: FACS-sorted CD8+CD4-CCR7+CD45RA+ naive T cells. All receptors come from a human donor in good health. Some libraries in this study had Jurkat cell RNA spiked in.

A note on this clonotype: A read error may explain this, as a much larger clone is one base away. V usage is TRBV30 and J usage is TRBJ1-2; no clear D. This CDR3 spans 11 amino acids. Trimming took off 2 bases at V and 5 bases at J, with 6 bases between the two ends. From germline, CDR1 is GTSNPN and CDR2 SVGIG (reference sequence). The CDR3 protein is CAWSRGYGYTF. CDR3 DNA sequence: TGTGCCTGGAGTCGAGGTTATGGCTACACCTTC. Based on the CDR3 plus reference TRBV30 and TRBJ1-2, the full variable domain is SQTIHQWPATLVQPVGSPLSLECTVEGTSNPNLYWYRQAAGRGLQLLFYSVGIGQISSEVPQNLSASRPQDRQFILSSKKLLLSDSGFYLCAWSRGYGYTFGSGTRLTVV.

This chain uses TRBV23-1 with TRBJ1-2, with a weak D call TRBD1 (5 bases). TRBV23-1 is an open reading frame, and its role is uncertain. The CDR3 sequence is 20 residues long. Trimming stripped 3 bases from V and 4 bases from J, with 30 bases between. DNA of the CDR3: TGCGCCAGCAGTCAGCGAAAACCGGGCCCTGAGGCCGGGGCCGTCTATGGCTACACCTTC. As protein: CASSQRKPGPEAGAVYGYTF.

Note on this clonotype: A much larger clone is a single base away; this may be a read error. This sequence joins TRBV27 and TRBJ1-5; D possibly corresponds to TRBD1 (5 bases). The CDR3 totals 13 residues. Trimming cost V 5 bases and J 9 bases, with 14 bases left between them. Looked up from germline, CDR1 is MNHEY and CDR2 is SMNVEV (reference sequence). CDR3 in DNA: TGTGCCAGCAGTCCGATGGGGGTTCGGCCCCAGCATTTT. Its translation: CASSPMGVRPQHF.

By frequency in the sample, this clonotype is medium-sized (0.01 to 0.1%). The CDR3 here is CASSLFPRDTQYF. The DNA for the CDR3 is TGTGCCAGCAGCTTATTTCCGAGAGATACGCAGTATTTT. The rearrangement links TRBV7-8 to TRBJ2-3; no clear D. V lost 2 bases, J lost 5 bases, and 8 bases lay in between. Germline assignment: CDR1 SGHVS and CDR2 FQNEAQ. The CDR3 contains 13 residues.

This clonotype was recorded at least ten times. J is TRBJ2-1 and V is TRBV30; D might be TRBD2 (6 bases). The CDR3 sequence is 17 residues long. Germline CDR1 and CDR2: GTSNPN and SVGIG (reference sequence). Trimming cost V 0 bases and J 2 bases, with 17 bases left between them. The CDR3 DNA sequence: TGTGCCTGGAGTGTACGGTCTCTTGGCGGGGCCTACAATGAGCAGTTCTTC. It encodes CAWSVRSLGGAYNEQFF.

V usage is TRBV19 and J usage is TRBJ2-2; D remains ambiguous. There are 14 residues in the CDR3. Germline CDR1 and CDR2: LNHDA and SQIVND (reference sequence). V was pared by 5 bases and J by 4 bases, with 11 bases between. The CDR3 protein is CASSRASLTGELFF. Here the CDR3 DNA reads TGTGCCAGTAGTCGGGCCAGTCTCACCGGGGAGCTGTTTTTT.

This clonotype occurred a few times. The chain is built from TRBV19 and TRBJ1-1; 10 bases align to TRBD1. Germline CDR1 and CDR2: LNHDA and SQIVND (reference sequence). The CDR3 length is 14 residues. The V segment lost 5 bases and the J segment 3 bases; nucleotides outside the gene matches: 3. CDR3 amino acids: CASSPTGGYTEAFF. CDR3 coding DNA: TGTGCCAGTAGTCCGACAGGGGGCTACACTGAAGCTTTCTTT. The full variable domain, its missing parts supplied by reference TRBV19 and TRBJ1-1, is DGGITQSPKYLFRKEGQNVTLSCEQNLNHDAMYWYRQDPGQGLRLIYYSQIVNDFQKGDIAEGYSVSREKKESFPLTVTSAQKNPTAFYLCASSPTGGYTEAFFGQGTRLTVV.

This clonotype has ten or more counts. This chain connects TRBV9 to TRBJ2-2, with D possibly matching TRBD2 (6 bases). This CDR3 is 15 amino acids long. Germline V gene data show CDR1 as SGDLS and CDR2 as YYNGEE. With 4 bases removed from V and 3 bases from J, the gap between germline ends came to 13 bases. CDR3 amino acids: CASSPSSGYTGELFF. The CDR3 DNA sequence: TGTGCCAGCAGCCCGAGTAGCGGTTACACCGGGGAGCTGTTTTTT.

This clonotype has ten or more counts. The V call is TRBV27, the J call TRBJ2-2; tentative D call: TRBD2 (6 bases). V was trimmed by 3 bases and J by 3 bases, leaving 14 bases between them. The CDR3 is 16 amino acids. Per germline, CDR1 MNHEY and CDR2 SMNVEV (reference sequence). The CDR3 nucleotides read TGTGCCAGCAGTTTTCCGACGGGAGTAGACACCGGGGAGCTGTTTTTT. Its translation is CASSFPTGVDTGELFF.

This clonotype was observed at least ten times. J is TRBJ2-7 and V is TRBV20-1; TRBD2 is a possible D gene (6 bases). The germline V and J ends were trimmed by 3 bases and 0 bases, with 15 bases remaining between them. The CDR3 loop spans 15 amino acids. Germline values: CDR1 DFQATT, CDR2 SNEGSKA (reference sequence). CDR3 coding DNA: TGCAGTGCTAGGGATTATAGCGGCCTCTCCTACGAGCAGTACTTC. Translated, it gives CSARDYSGLSYEQYF.

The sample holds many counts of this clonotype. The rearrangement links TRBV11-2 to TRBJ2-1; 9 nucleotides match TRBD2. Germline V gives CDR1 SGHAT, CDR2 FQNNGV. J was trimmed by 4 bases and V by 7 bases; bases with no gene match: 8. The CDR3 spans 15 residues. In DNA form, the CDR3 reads TGTGCCAGCACCCCGTCGGCGGGAGGGTACAATGAGCAGTTCTTC. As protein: CASTPSAGGYNEQFF.